These 21 T cell receptor beta chains share one sample of origin, sequenced in a study of CD8 T cells in ankylosing spondylitis. TCRdb analysed the 5' RACE reads with MiXCR anew, one entry per CDR3 protein. The table records under 150,000 distinct CDR3 sequences, 7% to 10% of them present only once. Sequenced input: synovial fluid, either unsorted or a sorted T cell fraction (not recorded which). These TCRs come from a male donor with ankylosing spondylitis.

There are many counts of this clonotype. This chain uses TRBV27 with TRBJ2-2; 7 nucleotides line up with TRBD2. CDR1 is MNHEY, CDR2 SMNVEV, per germline (reference sequence). The V segment lost 3 bases and the J segment 4 bases; nucleotides outside the gene matches: 5. The CDR3 length is 15 residues. The CDR3 protein is CASSLEASGTGELFF. In DNA, the CDR3 is TGTGCCAGCAGTTTGGAGGCTAGCGGCACCGGGGAGCTGTTTTTT.

In this sample, this clonotype turned up a few times. The chain recombines TRBV5-1 with TRBJ1-4; no firm D call. Germline assignment: CDR1 SGHRS and CDR2 YFSETQ. The CDR3 length is 14 residues. V was shortened by 0 bases and J by 7 bases, with 10 bases between the two germline ends. CDR3 bases: TGCGCCAGCAGCTTGGATGTGGCTGGTGAAAAACTGTTTTTT. This codes for CASSLDVAGEKLFF. The whole variable domain, remainder taken from reference TRBV5-1 and TRBJ1-4, is KAGVTQTPRYLIKTRGQQVTLSCSPISGHRSVSWYQQTPGQGLQFLFEYFSETQRNKGNFPGRFSGRQFSNSRSEMNVSTLELGDSALYLCASSLDVAGEKLFFGSGTQLSVL.

In this sample, this clonotype turned up many times. The chain combines TRBV20-1 with TRBJ2-7; 7 positions agree with TRBD2. V lost 5 bases and J lost 5; bases outside the gene matches: 9. Per the germline V gene, CDR1 is DFQATT and CDR2 is SNEGSKA (reference sequence). This CDR3 has 13 residues. The CDR3 coding sequence is TGCAGTGCTGGGAGCGGGATCGGGAACGAGCAGTACTTC. Protein sequence: CSAGSGIGNEQYF.

The table lists this clonotype with a few counts. The chain joins TRBV10-2 to TRBJ1-1; D unresolved. Trimming stripped 2 bases from V and 5 bases from J, with 12 bases between. The CDR3 is made up of 14 amino acids. Germline V gene data show CDR1 as WSHSY and CDR2 as SAAADI. For the CDR3, the DNA is TGCGCCAGCAGTGAGGAGCGCCTCACAACTGAAGCTTTCTTT. Protein sequence: CASSEERLTTEAFF.

This clonotype was observed a few times. The rearrangement links TRBV14 to TRBJ2-7; 8 nucleotides line up with TRBD1. The J segment lost 3 bases and the V segment lost 5 bases, leaving 3 bases of the junction unmatched. CDR3 length equals 13 residues. The germline CDR1 and CDR2 sequences are SGHDN and FVKESK. The CDR3 spells CASSYGQGYEQYF. As DNA, the CDR3 is TGTGCCAGCAGCTACGGACAGGGCTACGAGCAGTACTTC.

At least ten counts were recorded for this clonotype. The chain carries TRBV15 and TRBJ1-2; D not resolved. V gave up 2 bases and J gave up 3 bases, with 10 bases separating them. CDR1 and CDR2 (germline): LNHNV, YYDKDF (reference sequence). The CDR3 spans 14 residues. The CDR3 coding sequence is TGTGCCACCAGCAGATCCGGGAGCCACTATGGCTACACCTTC. Translation gives CATSRSGSHYGYTF.

Points on this clonotype: A much larger clone lies a single base off, so this may be a read error. The missing conserved phenylalanine or tryptophan at the end of this CDR3 makes a read error likely. V usage is TRBV20-1 and J usage is TRBJ1-5; tentative D call: TRBD1 (6 bases). CDR1 and CDR2 (germline): DFQATT, SNEGSKA (reference sequence). The CDR3 extends over 13 amino acids. Trimming pared 0 bases from V and 7 bases from J, leaving 10 bases between. DNA of the CDR3: TGCAGTGCTAGAGATCTTACAGGGCAGCCCCAGCATCTT. Translation gives CSARDLTGQPQHL.

In this sample, this clonotype turned up many times. V and J are TRBV4-3 and TRBJ2-5; TRBD2 matches 8 bases. Per germline, CDR1 LGHNA and CDR2 YSLEER. V lost 0 bases, J lost 6 bases, and 3 bases stayed unmatched. CDR3 length equals 14 residues. CDR3: CASSQEIAGQTQYF. The CDR3, as DNA: TGCGCCAGCAGCCAAGAAATAGCGGGGCAGACCCAGTACTTC.

This clonotype has at least ten counts. This chain uses TRBV6-1 with TRBJ1-1; 7 bases agree with TRBD1. The trim removed 6 bases at V and 6 bases at J, leaving 10 bases unmatched. Germline V gene lookup returns CDR1 MNHNS and CDR2 SASEGT. CDR3 length: 14 amino acids. CDR3 protein: CASSRDREGPEAFF. The CDR3 DNA follows: TGTGCCAGCAGCCGCGACAGGGAAGGTCCTGAAGCTTTCTTT.

This clonotype was seen at least ten times. The DNA of the CDR3 is TGTGCCACCTCCCGGGACAGGGTTTACGAGCAGTACTTC. It yields the protein CATSRDRVYEQYF. This sequence joins TRBV4-2 and TRBJ2-7; 9 nucleotides align to TRBD1. The ends lost 10 bases at V and 4 bases at J; junction bases unmatched: 8. The CDR3 is made up of 13 amino acids. Per germline, CDR1 LGHNA and CDR2 YNFKEQ.

This chain connects TRBV7-3 to TRBJ2-1; maybe TRBD1 (6 bases). Germline assignment: CDR1 SGHTA and CDR2 FQGTGA. V dropped 2 bases and J dropped 7 bases, with 15 bases sitting between them. There are 15 residues in the CDR3. CDR3 residues: CASSLLGAPGNEQFF. The CDR3 DNA follows: TGTGCCAGCAGCTTATTGGGGGCCCCTGGGAATGAGCAGTTCTTC.

The rearrangement joins TRBV19 to TRBJ1-1; D not certain. The germline V gene has CDR1 LNHDA and CDR2 SQIVND (reference sequence). The length of the CDR3 is 14 residues. V shed 6 bases and J shed 4 bases, with 15 bases lying between them. The CDR3 loop is CASSLSWGSTEAFF. For the CDR3, the DNA is TGTGCCAGTAGCCTCTCCTGGGGAAGCACTGAAGCTTTCTTT.

This clonotype was found many times. The CDR3 coding sequence is TGCAGCGTTCTACCCGGGAACACTGAAGCTTTCTTT. This encodes CSVLPGNTEAFF. The chain recombines TRBV29-1 with TRBJ1-1; D unclear. The V end lost 5 bases, the J end lost 1 base, and 8 bases lay between the germline ends. This CDR3 has 12 amino acids. Germline loops: CDR1 SQVTM, CDR2 ANQGSEA.

For this clonotype: Just one base apart from a much larger clone, this may be a read error. The chain carries TRBV12-3 or TRBV12-4 and TRBJ1-1; D unclear. There are 13 residues in the CDR3. The CDR3 nucleotides are TGTGCCAGTTCCCCACGGCGGATGGCTGAATCTTTCTTT. Residues: CASSPRRMAESFF.

The table lists this clonotype with many counts. The chain employs TRBV5-1 and TRBJ1-2; D unclear. This CDR3 comprises 14 residues. The germline V and J ends were trimmed by 0 bases and 8 bases, with 14 bases remaining between them. Germline V gives CDR1 SGHRS, CDR2 YFSETQ. Here the CDR3 reads CASSLDSGVKGYTF. CDR3 DNA: TGCGCCAGCAGCTTGGATAGCGGTGTTAAAGGCTACACCTTC.

This clonotype was seen repeatedly, ten times or more. The chain is built from TRBV7-2 and TRBJ1-5, with a tentative D call TRBD1 (6 bases). From germline, CDR1 is SGHTA and CDR2 FQGNSA. Trimming stripped 4 bases from V and 2 bases from J, with 12 bases between. There are 15 residues in the CDR3. This CDR3 reads CASSWQGRGNQPQHF. For the CDR3, the DNA is TGTGCCAGCAGCTGGCAGGGGCGCGGCAATCAGCCCCAGCATTTT.

This rearrangement joins TRBV12-3 or TRBV12-4 to TRBJ2-2, with D uncertain. The V end lost 3 bases, the J end lost 3 bases, and 8 bases lay between the germline ends. The CDR3 loop spans 14 amino acids. The CDR3, as DNA: TGTGCCAGCAGTTTTTATGGGGACACCGGGGAGCTGTTTTTT. Translating it yields CASSFYGDTGELFF.

This clonotype was detected many times. The chain couples TRBV28 to TRBJ1-1; TRBD1 might be the D (6 bases). CDR3 length: 15 residues. Trimming stripped 8 bases from V and 1 base from J, with 17 bases between. Germline CDR1 and CDR2: MDHEN and SYDVKM. Here the CDR3 reads CASPGAGTRNTEAFF. The CDR3 nucleotides are TGTGCCAGCCCGGGGGCCGGCACAAGGAACACTGAAGCTTTCTTT.

This clonotype showed up just a few times. The rearrangement joins TRBV4-2 to TRBJ2-1, with unresolved D. V gave up 3 bases and J gave up 8 bases, with 11 bases separating them. The CDR3 extends over 13 amino acids. Germline-derived CDR1 and CDR2 are LGHNA and YNFKEQ. The CDR3 DNA follows: TGTGCCAGCAGCCAGACTGAGTCCGATGAGCAGTTCTTC. Translating it yields CASSQTESDEQFF.

This clonotype came up many times. This sequence joins TRBV12-3 or TRBV12-4 and TRBJ2-3; D is uncertain. CDR3 length: 13 amino acids. V lost 6 bases and J lost 4, with 11 bases in between. The CDR3 DNA reads TGTGCCAGCAGCTCCCAAAGCGCAGATACGCAGTATTTT. It codes for CASSSQSADTQYF.

The genes are TRBV6-1 and TRBJ1-4, with 7 positions matching TRBD1. Germline V CDR1 and CDR2: MNHNS, SASEGT. V trimming: 6 bases; J trimming: 8 bases; junction bases outside the gene matches: 9. The CDR3 covers 14 residues. CDR3 DNA: TGTGCCAGCAGCCCCGGACAGGTTGTAGAAAAACTGTTTTTT. This sequence encodes CASSPGQVVEKLFF.